This T cell receptor beta chain was identified during a study of T-cell memory formation after mild COVID-19. Study observations and caveats: Clones that contracted from day 15 to 85 were balanced CD4/CD8, while later expanders leaned CD4+. Mainly in CM and EM were contracting CD4+ clones; CD8+ were in EMRA.

At least ten counts were recorded for this clonotype. The antigen remains unidentified. The J segment lost 3 bases and the V segment lost 1 base, leaving 6 bases of the junction unmatched. This CDR3 is built from 15 residues. Germline values: CDR1 SGHTA, CDR2 FQGNSA. Each CDR3 protein is one row after TCRdb ran MiXCR on the 5' RACE reads. The table lists a few hundred thousand distinct CDR3 sequences, nearly 25% of them singletons. The V gene is TRBV7-2, the J gene TRBJ2-7; 7 bases match TRBD2. This TCR derives from an adult woman who had mild COVID-19 (a few samples of this study predate the infection). Cell type and time point are not known. Material: PBMCs or a T cell subset sorted from them (not recorded which). CDR3 DNA: TGTGCCAGCAGCTTAGGGTCCGGGACTATCTACGAGCAGTACTTC. Amino acids: CASSLGSGTIYEQYF.